Sequencing of this T cell receptor beta chain was carried out in a study of OX40 agonist ivuxolimab in advanced cancers. Study-level background: Eligibility rules accepted prior anti-PD-1, anti-PD-L1 or anti-CTLA-4 therapy, and roughly 42% had some. One patient with hepatocellular carcinoma and two with cutaneous melanoma, three in all, had partial responses.

Assay used: immunoSEQ multiplex PCR; TCRdb lists only in-frame clones, some missing. The table has about 47,000 clones, roughly 90% seen once. This specimen was CD4+ or CD8+ T cells sorted from blood, taken in a trial of the OX40 agonist ivuxolimab. This TCR was recovered from an adult with an advanced solid tumor such as melanoma, head and neck, liver or kidney cancer.

As DNA, the CDR3 is TGCGCCAGCAGCCCCGGGGCAGGGAATACCTACGAGCAGTACTTC. It is translated as CASSPGAGNTYEQYF. This rearrangement joins TRBV5-1 to TRBJ2-7; D may match TRBD1 or TRBD2 (5 bases each). From germline, CDR1 is SGHRS and CDR2 YFSETQ. The CDR3 runs 15 residues. The ends were cut back, 4 bases at V and 2 bases at J, with 16 bases in the middle.